This T cell receptor beta chain was recovered during a study of PD-1 blockade in classical Hodgkin lymphoma (dated by TCRdb to about 2020). Study-level background: Nivolumab dosing was 3 mg/kg intravenously every 2 weeks, continuing until either disease progression or unacceptable toxicity. The study used CyTOF and TCR beta sequencing to define a peripheral blood immune signature of response to PD-1 blockade in classical Hodgkin lymphoma.

In the paper's terms, the time point label means: cycle 2 day 1 (C2D1) of nivolumab. Every trial patient had relapsed after autologous stem cell transplantation, and cohorts A, B and C differed in prior brentuximab vedotin exposure. A total of over 50 patients with relapsed/refractory classical Hodgkin lymphoma made up the trial cohort, and each patient's best overall response was complete response, partial response or progressive disease. Single-agent nivolumab was administered to trial patients in the multi-cohort phase II CheckMate 205 trial. Best overall response was determined by an independent review committee according to the 2007 International Working Group response criteria. Trial PBMCs were collected just before the start of nivolumab (C1D1) and during therapy at cycle 2 day 1 and cycle 4 day 1. Peripheral blood was collected in 8 mL Vacutainer Cell Preparation Tubes, from which PBMCs were isolated by centrifugation and then cryopreserved.

In the case of this clone: The antigen it recognizes is unknown. No quality values exist for individual bases; no much larger clone is one base distant.

The germline V gene (reference sequence) provides CDR1 LNHDA and CDR2 SQIVND. V is reduced by 3 bases and J by 2 bases, leaving a spacing of 12 bases between them. The CDR3 sequence holds 15 residues, the cysteine and phenylalanine included. The CDR3 DNA has 45 bases and is translated from base 1. The paper's findings and limits, for the study overall: Patients starting nivolumab less than 1 year after ASCT had lower diversity and were excluded from later analyses to avoid confounding by immune reconstitution. CD4+ but not CD8+ TCR diversity rose significantly by C4D1 (p=0.0027 vs p=0.16), most apparent in complete responders (p=0.02). Only a single clinical trial cohort was studied, and what caused the repertoire differences, possibly disease activity or prior therapy, remained undefined. Baseline TCR diversity was reported as lower in newly diagnosed patients than in healthy donors, and lower still in relapsed/refractory patients. Baseline diversity similar to that of newly diagnosed patients was observed in trial patients achieving complete response, whereas significantly lower diversity was observed in partial responders and progressors.

The Qiagen DNeasy kit was used to extract genomic DNA both from unsorted PBMCs and from the negatively selected CD4+ and CD8+ fractions. Using primers that anneal to V and J segments, immunoSEQ multiplex PCR amplified the TCR beta CDR3 regions. A synthetic immune receptor repertoire was used to minimize amplification bias, and any remaining bias was removed computationally after sequencing. On the study's bioinformatics: Custom Python scripts were used to quantify repertoire diversity as the Shannon entropy index. Unsorted, CD4+ and CD8+ repertoires were examined separately, except in combined analyses, for which CD4+ and CD8+ sequences were merged in silico. A clone counted as expanded when the clone's frequency after treatment rose at least 2-fold relative to C1D1, and clones undetected at baseline were given a pseudocount of 0.5. Singleton clones were defined as clones with 0 or 1 copy at C1D1, and non-singleton clones were defined as clones with 2 or more copies. By matching protein sequences in sorted samples from the same patient, clones expanded in unsorted samples were annotated as CD4+, CD8+ or unknown. Diversity changes from C1D1 to C4D1 were tested in paired samples using Wilcoxon tests. TCRdb's version of the immuneACCESS table is confined to in-frame rearrangements and falls short of the full clone set. An unresolved V gene accounts for under half of the shortfall where checked; the remainder is of unknown origin. From that table come the V and J calls and clone size; the DNA was used to work out D and trimming. The sample table shows roughly 150,000 clones, and about 81% are seen once. Of the sample, roughly 9.2% falls within the top ten clones.

This specimen was peripheral blood mononuclear cells (PBMCs), taken before the second cycle of nivolumab. The sequence came from a human donor with classical Hodgkin lymphoma. The chain was built from TRBV19 and TRBJ2-3, and possibly TRBD1, on 5 matching bases. The nucleotide sequence reads as follows: TGTGCCAGTAGTATGAAAGGGGAAATCACAGATACGCAGTATTTT. It is translated as CASSMKGEITDTQYF. Full variable domain (CDR3 extended with the reference TRBV19 and TRBJ2-3 proteins): DGGITQSPKYLFRKEGQNVTLSCEQNLNHDAMYWYRQDPGQGLRLIYYSQIVNDFQKGDIAEGYSVSREKKESFPLTVTSAQKNPTAFYLCASSMKGEITDTQYFGPGTRLTVL.